These 18 T cell receptor beta chains originate from one sample sequenced in a study of T cells in tumors after PD-1 blockade (dated by TCRdb to between 2018 and 2021). This specimen's time point label, per the study, means: before anti-PD-1 therapy. Library preparation was by the immunoSEQ multiplex PCR assay. In TCRdb, the immuneACCESS table is reduced to in-frame sequences with V and J assigned. These tables do not hold every clone; where another copy was compared, an unresolved V gene accounts for under half, and the others remain unexplained. In this sample the table shows tens of thousands of clones, over 75% of which occur a single time. The ten largest clones represent approximately 24% of the sample. The source was PBMCs, collected before anti-PD-1 treatment. Every receptor here comes from a human donor with basal cell carcinoma.

The rearrangement uses TRBV7-2 and TRBJ2-2; 8 nucleotides agree with TRBD2. V shed 5 bases, J shed 4 bases, and the junction held 6 bases outside the gene matches. The length of the CDR3 is 15 residues. Germline CDR1 is SGHTA and CDR2 is FQGNSA. CDR3 in DNA: TGTGCCAGCAGCCTGAATAGCGGGGTCACCGGGGAGCTGTTTTTT. Translation gives CASSLNSGVTGELFF.

The V and J genes are TRBV5-1 and TRBJ2-3; 11 bases agree with TRBD2. The V gene's germline CDR1 is SGHRS and CDR2 YFSETQ. This CDR3 has 15 amino acids. Trimming at V came to 0 bases and at J to 3 bases, leaving 0 bases not matched to a gene. CDR3 loop: CASSLGLAGTDTQYF. CDR3 DNA: TGCGCCAGCAGCTTGGGACTAGCGGGGACAGATACGCAGTATTTT.

V and J are TRBV19 and TRBJ1-1; unclear D gene. Germline V lookup: CDR1 LNHDA, CDR2 SQIVND (reference sequence). V shed 5 bases and J shed 5 bases, with 12 bases lying between them. CDR3 length equals 13 residues. CDR3 bases: TGTGCCAGTAGTCGGGCGCCCAGTACTGAAGCTTTCTTT. This codes for CASSRAPSTEAFF.

The chain is built from TRBV6-5 and TRBJ1-3; 7 positions agree with TRBD1. The CDR3 consists of 14 residues. CDR1 and CDR2 (germline): MNHEY, SVGAGI. J gave up 0 bases and V 6 bases, and 2 bases lay outside the gene matches. The CDR3 reads CASSRDSSGNTIYF. In DNA, the CDR3 is TGTGCCAGCAGCCGGGACAGCTCTGGAAACACCATATATTTT.

The chain uses TRBV7-6 and TRBJ2-5; D unclear. Germline-derived CDR1 and CDR2 are SGHVS and FNYEAQ. Trimming removed 5 bases at V and 2 bases at J, with 3 bases between. The CDR3 loop spans 11 amino acids. CDR3 DNA: TGTGCCAGCAGCCCACAAGAGACCCAGTACTTC. Its translation is CASSPQETQYF.

J is TRBJ2-7 and V is TRBV6-6; weak D call: TRBD2 (5 bases). The length of the CDR3 is 12 residues. V was clipped by 8 bases and J by 6 bases, with 14 bases between them. Germline values: CDR1 MNHNY, CDR2 SVGAGI (reference sequence). The CDR3 reads CASSSLLGEQYF. CDR3 DNA: TGTGCCAGCTCTAGCCTTCTTGGCGAGCAGTACTTC.

This clone is a singleton in its sample. The genes are TRBV29-1 and TRBJ2-7; 11 bases are shared with TRBD1. J lost 5 bases, V lost 2 bases, and 11 bases had no gene match. The length of the CDR3 is 16 residues. Looked up from germline, CDR1 is SQVTM and CDR2 is ANQGSEA. In DNA, the CDR3 is TGCAGCGTTGAAACCCAAGGGACAGGGGGTTCCGACGAGCAGTACTTC. Protein: CSVETQGTGGSDEQYF.

In its sample, this clone was seen a few times. V usage is TRBV6-2 or TRBV6-3 and J usage is TRBJ1-5, with a possible D match to TRBD1 (6 bases). V lost 5 bases and J lost 5, with 7 bases in between. Looked up from germline, CDR1 is MNHEY and CDR2 is SVGEGT. The CDR3 sequence is 12 residues long. The CDR3 DNA is TGTGCCAGCAGTAACAGGGATCAGCCCCAGCATTTT. It encodes CASSNRDQPQHF.

The chain employs TRBV19 and TRBJ2-5, with D possibly TRBD1 on 6 matching bases. The CDR3 spans 12 residues. CDR1 is LNHDA and CDR2 is SQIVND in the germline V gene (reference sequence). Trimming cost V 9 bases and J 5 bases, with 13 bases left between them. The CDR3 protein is CASRQAGETQYF. The CDR3 region has the DNA TGTGCCAGCCGACAGGCTGGGGAGACCCAGTACTTC. The variable domain in full, completed from reference TRBV19 and TRBJ2-5, reads DGGITQSPKYLFRKEGQNVTLSCEQNLNHDAMYWYRQDPGQGLRLIYYSQIVNDFQKGDIAEGYSVSREKKESFPLTVTSAQKNPTAFYLCASRQAGETQYFGPGTRLLVL.

The table lists this clone with a few counts. The rearrangement uses TRBV7-2 and TRBJ2-2; 8 nucleotides line up with TRBD2. CDR1 SGHTA and CDR2 FQGNSA come from the germline V gene. This CDR3 spans 15 amino acids. V lost 7 bases to trimming and J lost 0 bases; unmatched junction nucleotides: 4. The chain's CDR3 is CASTPGLANTGELFF. The CDR3 DNA reads as TGTGCCAGCACACCGGGACTAGCGAACACCGGGGAGCTGTTTTTT.

The CDR3 is CASSPQTSGSPHEQYF. CDR3 nucleotides: TGTGCCAGCTCACCCCAGACTAGCGGGAGTCCCCACGAGCAGTACTTC. The V gene is TRBV18, the J gene TRBJ2-7, with 12 nucleotides matching TRBD2. J was trimmed by 5 bases and V by 3 bases; bases with no gene match: 8. The germline gives CDR1 KGHSH, CDR2 LQKENI. This CDR3 has 16 amino acids.

The rearrangement links TRBV5-1 to TRBJ1-3, with D perhaps matching TRBD1 (5 bases). Germline-derived CDR1 and CDR2 are SGHRS and YFSETQ. This CDR3 spans 17 amino acids. Trimming took 4 bases from V and 0 from J, leaving 17 bases between them. This CDR3 is CASSKAGGKSSGNTIYF. CDR3 nucleotide sequence: TGCGCCAGCAGCAAGGCGGGGGGGAAGAGCTCTGGAAACACCATATATTTT.

The chain carries TRBV5-4 and TRBJ2-3; 11 positions match TRBD2. The CDR3 extends over 18 amino acids. Germline CDR1 SGHNT, CDR2 YYREEE (reference sequence). The V and J ends lost 0 bases and 1 base, in that order; junction bases with no gene match: 7. DNA of the CDR3: TGTGCCAGCAGCTTGGGACTAGCGGGGCGTTCTGGCACAGATACGCAGTATTTT. This sequence encodes CASSLGLAGRSGTDTQYF.

The chain combines TRBV5-1 with TRBJ2-3; D tentatively fits TRBD1 or TRBD2 (6 bases each). Germline values: CDR1 SGHRS, CDR2 YFSETQ. The ends were cut back, 1 base at V and 6 bases at J, with 12 bases in the middle. The CDR3 runs to 14 residues. CDR3: CASSLRGDGDTQYF. In DNA form, the CDR3 reads TGCGCCAGCAGCTTGAGGGGGGACGGGGATACGCAGTATTTT.

In this sample, this clone turned up once. V gene TRBV12-2 combines with J gene TRBJ2-7; no DNA check was done on the table's D call, TRBD1. TRBV12-2 is a documented pseudogene. The CDR3 covers 12 residues. CDR3 sequence reads: CASRLGSTAQYF. The CDR3 DNA reads TGTGCAAGTCGCTTAGGGTCTACAGCCCAGTACTTC.

This clone occurred once. The chain is built from TRBV9 and TRBJ1-4; TRBD1 is a possible D gene (5 bases). Germline V gene lookup returns CDR1 SGDLS and CDR2 YYNGEE. V lost 3 bases to trimming and J lost 4 bases, with 10 bases between them. This CDR3 contains 14 residues. The CDR3 DNA follows: TGTGCCAGCAGCGCTTACCAGGGTAATGAAAAACTGTTTTTT. Translated, it gives CASSAYQGNEKLFF. The full variable domain, rest sourced from reference TRBV9 and TRBJ1-4, is DSGVTQTPKHLITATGQRVTLRCSPRSGDLSVYWYQQSLDQGLQFLIQYYNGEERAKGNILERFSAQQFPDLHSELNLSSLELGDSALYFCASSAYQGNEKLFFGSGTQLSVL.

V usage is TRBV27 and J usage is TRBJ2-3; 8 bases map to TRBD1. Trimming cost V 8 bases and J 2 bases; bases outside gene matches: 15. CDR1 MNHEY and CDR2 SMNVEV come from the germline V gene (reference sequence). The CDR3 is made up of 17 amino acids. CDR3 in amino acids: CASHKSRGTGYTDTQYF. In nucleotides, the CDR3 is TGTGCCAGCCATAAATCTAGGGGGACAGGATACACAGATACGCAGTATTTT.

The V call is TRBV2, the J call TRBJ1-2; D is uncertain. CDR1 is SNHLY, CDR2 FYNNEI, per germline. The CDR3 length is 14 residues. V lost 4 bases and J 6 bases, leaving 15 bases between the germline ends. In nucleotides, the CDR3 is TGTGCCAGCAGTGCCGGTCCGGGTCAGGATGGCTACACCTTC. Translated: CASSAGPGQDGYTF.